This T cell receptor (beta chain) was identified in a study of shared clonotypes between healthy human individuals. Profiling relied on immunoSEQ multiplex PCR, and the TCRdb table lists in-frame clones only, not all of them. The sample lists about 1,800,000 clones; about 95% were seen once. Naivety among CD8 cells was defined by CD45RO negativity and positive CCR7 selection, thereby excluding terminally differentiated effector memory CD45RA+ cells. Details on this clone: One end of the junction varies from germline; a read error may be responsible. Within the sample, other DNA sequences also encode this same CDR3.

The sample comprised naive CD8+ T cells sorted from blood. This clonotype was obtained from a man between 18 and 35 years old in good health.

CDR3 DNA: TGTGCCAGCAGTCCCGGCGTTAACACTGGGGAGCTGTTTTTT. Amino acid sequence: CASSPGVNTGELFF. The chain links TRBV27 to TRBJ2-2; D not resolved. CDR1 and CDR2 (germline): MNHEY, SMNVEV (reference sequence). CDR3 size: 14 residues.